This paragraph covers one T cell receptor beta chain sequence. Some clones are missing from TCRdb's copy, which holds only in-frame ones; the method was immunoSEQ multiplex PCR. The table lists some 320,000 clones, 85% of them singletons. This sample stems from a study of blood T cell repertoires in COVID-19. V lost 0 bases and J lost 4, with 16 bases in between. Germline V gene data show CDR1 as LGHNA and CDR2 as YNFKEQ. The CDR3 is made up of 17 amino acids. The cohort comprised adults aged about 18 to 100 years residing in about two dozen US areas. The TCR originated in a woman in her thirties who had been exposed to COVID-19. The V call is TRBV4-2, the J call TRBJ1-3; TRBD1 is a possible D gene (6 bases). The sample was PBMCs or T cells enriched from blood (not recorded which). CDR3 bases: TGTGCCAGCAGCCAAGAAACAGGGAGTTTCTCCGGAAACACCATATATTTT. This sequence encodes CASSQETGSFSGNTIYF.